This entry features one T cell receptor beta chain sequence. Its antigen remains unidentified. The data derive from a study of cytomegalovirus exposure and HLA in healthy donors. General study results and limits: The authors judged a highly shared variant cluster likely a sequencing artifact. There were some public TCRs occurring in many donors, but most TCR sequences were rare.

The PCR contained 60 Vbeta and 13 Jbeta primers. The assay was immunoSEQ multiplex PCR, and TCRdb's table has in-frame clones only and misses some. In total, the table holds around 60,000 clones. Sampled while nominally healthy, donors likely had unrecorded immune exposures. V shed 6 bases, J shed 5 bases, and the junction held 9 bases outside the gene matches. Germline values: CDR1 MNHEY, CDR2 SVGAGI. This CDR3 comprises 15 residues. The V and J genes are TRBV6-5 and TRBJ2-5, with 10 bases that match TRBD2. Material: PBMCs. The receptor comes from a woman younger than 30 in good health and CMV-seronegative. This CDR3 is CASSSGLAIVETQYF. CDR3 DNA: TGTGCCAGCAGCTCGGGACTAGCGATAGTGGAGACCCAGTACTTC.